The next 32 T cell receptor beta chains were all read from a single sample in a study of monozygotic twins with inflammatory bowel disease. With the 5' RACE reads reprocessed, TCRdb shows one record per CDR3 protein and no DNA. This sample lists 90,000 to 110,000 distinct CDR3 sequences; its ten largest clones have around 11%. The specimen sequenced was blood. These receptors originate from a human donor with ulcerative colitis or Crohn's disease, or a healthy co-twin of an affected twin (not recorded which).

The chain is built from TRBV5-1 and TRBJ2-1; TCRdb's D call, TRBD1, is unchecked because there is no DNA. The CDR3 sequence is 16 residues long. CDR1 SGHRS and CDR2 YFSETQ come from the germline V gene. The CDR3 protein is CASSFPATGKSLEQFF.

The V call is TRBV7-8, the J call TRBJ2-5; as DNA is missing, the TRBD2 call by TCRdb cannot be tested. Per the germline V gene, CDR1 is SGHVS and CDR2 is FQNEAQ. This CDR3 contains 13 residues. CDR3 in amino acids: CASSLGTLGTQYF.

V usage is TRBV12-3 or TRBV12-4 and J usage is TRBJ2-2; TCRdb indicates TRBD1, and absent DNA this call remains unverified. The CDR3 has 14 residues. The CDR3 sequence is CASSPDRSTGELFF.

The chain has TRBV5-1 and TRBJ1-5; the TCRdb D gene call, TRBD1, has no DNA to confirm it. Germline values: CDR1 SGHRS, CDR2 YFSETQ. The CDR3 is 13 residues long. The CDR3 loop is CASSLGPDQPQHF. Full variable domain (rest looked up from reference TRBV5-1 and TRBJ1-5): KAGVTQTPRYLIKTRGQQVTLSCSPISGHRSVSWYQQTPGQGLQFLFEYFSETQRNKGNFPGRFSGRQFSNSRSEMNVSTLELGDSALYLCASSLGPDQPQHFGDGTRLSIL.

The CDR3 here is CSASSAASSYNEQFF. The chain carries TRBV20-1 and TRBJ2-1. CDR3 length: 15 residues. Germline V gene sequence: CDR1 DFQATT, CDR2 SNEGSKA (reference sequence).

V gene TRBV5-1 combines with J gene TRBJ2-1; checking the TCRdb D call of TRBD1 is not possible without DNA. CDR3 size: 16 residues. From germline, CDR1 is SGHRS and CDR2 YFSETQ. The CDR3 loop reads CASSLPGTGGVWEQFF.

The chain employs TRBV11-2 and TRBJ2-7; the TCRdb D gene call, TRBD1, has no DNA to confirm it. The CDR3 loop spans 15 amino acids. CDR1 and CDR2 from the germline V gene are SGHAT and FQNNGV. CDR3 loop: CPSSPLGAGSYEQYF.

This chain uses TRBV2 with TRBJ1-5. Germline V gives CDR1 SNHLY, CDR2 FYNNEI. The CDR3 sequence is 14 residues long. CDR3 residues: CASSESVPNQPQHF.

This chain joins TRBV7-8 and TRBJ1-5; TCRdb lists TRBD1, though no DNA is available to test this call. In germline, CDR1 is SGHVS, CDR2 FQNEAQ. This CDR3 is 15 amino acids long. CDR3 in amino acids: CASSRDAQINQPQHF. The whole variable domain, remainder taken from reference TRBV7-8 and TRBJ1-5, is GAGVSQSPRYKVAKRGQDVALRCDPISGHVSLFWYQQALGQGPEFLTYFQNEAQLDKSGLPSDRFFAERPEGSVSTLKIQRTQQEDSAVYLCASSRDAQINQPQHFGDGTRLSIL.

V is TRBV7-9 and J is TRBJ1-5; checking the TCRdb D call of TRBD1 is not possible without DNA. The CDR3 totals 17 residues. Germline V gene data show CDR1 as SEHNR and CDR2 as FQNEAQ (reference sequence). The CDR3 is CASSLWSGQMDNQPQHF. The full variable domain, rest sourced from reference TRBV7-9 and TRBJ1-5, is DTGVSQNPRHKITKRGQNVTFRCDPISEHNRLYWYRQTLGQGPEFLTYFQNEAQLEKSRLLSDRFSAERPKGSFSTLEIQRTEQGDSAMYLCASSLWSGQMDNQPQHFGDGTRLSIL.

V gene TRBV7-3 combines with J gene TRBJ1-2; TCRdb's assignment of TRBD1 cannot be checked, as there is no DNA. Germline V gives CDR1 SGHTA, CDR2 FQGTGA. This CDR3 is 16 amino acids long. This CDR3 reads CASSVAPGTGSYGYTF.

This chain connects TRBV3-1 to TRBJ1-5. The germline gives CDR1 LGHDT, CDR2 YNNKEL (reference sequence). The CDR3 runs 15 residues. Here the CDR3 reads CASSQSGPPAQPQHF.

The chain links TRBV6-1 to TRBJ1-5; lacking DNA, the TRBD1 call made by TCRdb goes unchecked. This CDR3 has 15 residues. Germline V gene sequence: CDR1 MNHNS, CDR2 SASEGT. CDR3 sequence reads: CASSEAGTVNQPQHF.

This rearrangement joins TRBV7-2 to TRBJ2-3; no DNA is available, so the TRBD2 call from TCRdb remains unchecked. The germline V gene has CDR1 SGHTA and CDR2 FQGNSA. The CDR3 runs 17 residues. CDR3 residues: CASSLGWLAGGTDTQYF.

The chain uses TRBV7-2 and TRBJ2-5. This CDR3 spans 13 amino acids. Germline values: CDR1 SGHTA, CDR2 FQGNSA. The CDR3 protein is CASSPRIQETQYF. The entire variable domain, with the rest obtained from reference TRBV7-2 and TRBJ2-5, is as follows: GAGVSQSPSNKVTEKGKDVELRCDPISGHTALYWYRQSLGQGLEFLIYFQGNSAPDKSGLPSDRFSAERTGGSVSTLTIQRTQQEDSAVYLCASSPRIQETQYFGPGTRLLVL.

The chain couples TRBV28 to TRBJ1-6. Per germline, CDR1 MDHEN and CDR2 SYDVKM. The CDR3 spans 15 residues. The CDR3 protein is CASISGSHYNSPLHF.

The rearrangement links TRBV13 to TRBJ2-1. The CDR3 spans 18 residues. Germline assignment: CDR1 PRHDT and CDR2 FYEKMQ (reference sequence). The CDR3 protein is CASSPPAAGQFPYNEQFF.

V usage is TRBV7-8 and J usage is TRBJ2-1; TCRdb proposes TRBD1, but this gene call is untestable without DNA. Germline loops: CDR1 SGHVS, CDR2 FQNEAQ. The length of the CDR3 is 18 residues. CDR3 region: CASSSTSGSSYRYNEQFF. The whole variable domain, filled in from reference TRBV7-8 and TRBJ2-1, reads GAGVSQSPRYKVAKRGQDVALRCDPISGHVSLFWYQQALGQGPEFLTYFQNEAQLDKSGLPSDRFFAERPEGSVSTLKIQRTQQEDSAVYLCASSSTSGSSYRYNEQFFGPGTRLTVL.

The V and J genes are TRBV4-2 and TRBJ2-2; without DNA, the TCRdb call of TRBD1 cannot be checked. The V gene's germline CDR1 is LGHNA and CDR2 YNFKEQ. The CDR3 covers 16 residues. This CDR3 is CASSQDGQMGSGELFF.

CDR3 region: CSAGRQGSAFF. The chain joins TRBV20-1 to TRBJ1-1; absent DNA, TCRdb's TRBD1 call cannot be checked. The CDR3 extends over 11 amino acids. CDR1 is DFQATT and CDR2 is SNEGSKA in the germline V gene (reference sequence).

The chain employs TRBV7-9 and TRBJ2-7; the TCRdb D gene call, TRBD2, has no DNA to confirm it. This CDR3 is built from 14 residues. Germline V gives CDR1 SEHNR, CDR2 FQNEAQ (reference sequence). The CDR3 protein is CASRLEARETEQYF.

This chain connects TRBV7-6 to TRBJ2-1; without DNA, the TCRdb call of TRBD2 cannot be checked. CDR3 length equals 14 residues. Germline V gives CDR1 SGHVS, CDR2 FNYEAQ. CDR3 sequence reads: CASSLLRGRHEQFF.

The V and J genes are TRBV11-3 and TRBJ1-1; TCRdb calls TRBD1, which cannot be checked without DNA. The CDR3 length is 16 residues. Germline loops: CDR1 SGHNT, CDR2 YENEEA. The CDR3 loop reads CASSLDSRGGNTEAFF. The full variable domain, rest sourced from reference TRBV11-3 and TRBJ1-1, is EAGVVQSPRYKIIEKKQPVAFWCNPISGHNTLYWYLQNLGQGPELLIRYENEEAVDDSQLPKDRFSAERLKGVDSTLKIQPAELGDSAVYLCASSLDSRGGNTEAFFGQGTRLTVV.

The gene calls are TRBV5-1 and TRBJ1-1; the TRBD1 assignment by TCRdb is unverifiable without DNA. The CDR3 runs to 14 residues. From germline, CDR1 is SGHRS and CDR2 YFSETQ. CDR3 in amino acids: CASSLGQADTEAFF.

This sequence joins TRBV7-8 and TRBJ2-6; the D call of TRBD1 rests on TCRdb alone, since no DNA is present to check it. The CDR3 sequence is 20 residues long. CDR1 is SGHVS, CDR2 FQNEAQ, per germline. CDR3: CASSPVVWDSYISGANVLTF. Full variable domain (outside the CDR3, taken from reference TRBV7-8 and TRBJ2-6): GAGVSQSPRYKVAKRGQDVALRCDPISGHVSLFWYQQALGQGPEFLTYFQNEAQLDKSGLPSDRFFAERPEGSVSTLKIQRTQQEDSAVYLCASSPVVWDSYISGANVLTFGAGSRLTVL.

The chain recombines TRBV11-2 with TRBJ2-2; the D gene TCRdb calls, TRBD2, cannot be checked with no DNA. Germline CDR1 and CDR2: SGHAT and FQNNGV. CDR3 length: 17 residues. The CDR3 spells CASKPWRRDAVSGELFF.

The chain joins TRBV6-5 to TRBJ2-1; TCRdb calls TRBD1, which cannot be checked without DNA. The CDR3 is 16 amino acids. The germline gives CDR1 MNHEY, CDR2 SVGAGI. The CDR3 reads CASRYRGVRSYNEQFF.

The rearrangement links TRBV4-3 to TRBJ1-6; TCRdb's D gene call, TRBD1, goes unchecked for lack of DNA. The CDR3 is 16 residues long. Germline CDR1 reads LGHNA; CDR2 reads YSLEER. CDR3 protein: CASSQELGQGNSPLHF.

The chain joins TRBV19 to TRBJ2-3. This CDR3 is 13 amino acids long. Germline values: CDR1 LNHDA, CDR2 SQIVND (reference sequence). The CDR3 protein is CASISGLTDTQYF.

The V gene is TRBV15, the J gene TRBJ2-3; TCRdb outputs TRBD2, but without DNA this stays unchecked. Germline CDR1 and CDR2: LNHNV and YYDKDF (reference sequence). This CDR3 comprises 14 residues. CDR3 protein: CATSRAVAGDTQYF.

The V and J genes are TRBV13 and TRBJ2-1; with no DNA, the TCRdb D assignment of TRBD1 cannot be verified. Germline values: CDR1 PRHDT, CDR2 FYEKMQ (reference sequence). The CDR3 length is 12 residues. The CDR3 sequence: CASSLQGNEQFF.

This rearrangement joins TRBV29-1 to TRBJ2-7; no DNA is available, so the TRBD1 call from TCRdb remains unchecked. The V gene's germline CDR1 is SQVTM and CDR2 ANQGSEA. The CDR3 is 13 residues long. CDR3 in amino acids: CSVYRDTSREQYF.